This T cell receptor beta chain was captured by sequencing in a study of blood T cells in healthy people across ages. Sample-barcoded 5' priming and a J-beta primer mix drove a second PCR of roughly 7 to 11 cycles. TCRdb fed the 5' RACE reads into MiXCR, producing one record per CDR3 protein. The sample has almost 550,000 distinct CDR3 sequences; 24% are singletons. In each sample, at least 6 million PBMCs were isolated. This same sample was also part of a study on T cells of mothers and their children.

Sample: blood. The sequence was obtained from a boy aged 5-17 years in good health.

The CDR3 protein is CASSLGTFYSYEQYF. The CDR3 nucleotides read TGTGCCAGCAGTTTAGGAACTTTCTACTCCTACGAGCAGTACTTC. The rearrangement uses TRBV12-3 or TRBV12-4 and TRBJ2-5; D gene ambiguous. The J call is in doubt because the DNA end fits TRBJ2-7 better. The CDR3 totals 15 residues.